Following are 31 T cell receptor beta chains from one sample sequenced in a study of shared clonotypes between healthy human individuals. CD45RO-negative cells were positively selected for CCR7, leaving out terminally differentiated effector memory CD45RA+ cells. TCRdb's table, derived via immunoSEQ multiplex PCR, lists solely in-frame clones and lacks some. The sample includes under 1 million clones, over 90% seen only once; the top ten take 24%. The sequenced material came from naive CD8+ T cells sorted from blood. These receptors were collected from a man younger than 45 in good health.

The chain uses TRBV7-2 and TRBJ2-3, with 9 bases fitting TRBD1. Germline V gene data show CDR1 as SGHTA and CDR2 as FQGNSA. V lost 1 base, J lost 3 bases, and 8 bases stayed unmatched. CDR3 length: 17 amino acids. The CDR3 nucleotides read TGTGCCAGCAGCTTAGGTCTCGGGACAGGGAGGACAGATACGCAGTATTTT. Translated: CASSLGLGTGRTDTQYF.

The J gene is TRBJ1-4, the V gene TRBV6-6; D remains unclear. The CDR3 consists of 15 residues. Trimming shortened V by 2 bases and J by 0 bases, and 7 bases separated the two germline ends. The germline V gene encodes CDR1 MNHNY and CDR2 SVGAGI (reference sequence). The CDR3 spells CASSYGSATNEKLFF. The CDR3, as DNA: TGTGCCAGCAGTTACGGGTCTGCAACTAATGAAAAACTGTTTTTT.

This chain links TRBV27 with TRBJ2-7; tentative D call: TRBD1 (5 bases). CDR1 MNHEY and CDR2 SMNVEV come from the germline V gene (reference sequence). This CDR3 contains 16 residues. V was clipped by 0 bases and J by 0 bases, with 12 bases between them. This CDR3 is CASSLSKGPLSYEQYF. CDR3 coding DNA: TGTGCCAGCAGTTTATCGAAGGGGCCGCTCTCCTACGAGCAGTACTTC.

This clone was seen a single time. CDR3 residues: CASSLAPFYNEQFF. The CDR3 DNA reads as TGTGCCAGCAGTCTAGCGCCGTTCTACAATGAGCAGTTCTTC. V usage is TRBV6-5 and J usage is TRBJ2-1, with D tentatively TRBD2 (6 bases). The CDR3 has 14 residues. V was cut by 5 bases and J by 3 bases, with 11 bases left in between. Germline assignment: CDR1 MNHEY and CDR2 SVGAGI.

This sequence joins TRBV27 and TRBJ2-3; TRBD2 matches 7 bases. This CDR3 region has 15 residues. J gave up 4 bases and V 3 bases, and 7 bases lay outside the gene matches. Germline loops: CDR1 MNHEY, CDR2 SMNVEV (reference sequence). CDR3 residues: CASSFLGGSSDTQYF. The CDR3 bases are TGTGCCAGCAGTTTTCTCGGCGGGAGTTCAGATACGCAGTATTTT.

In this sample, this clone turned up once. The genes are TRBV7-6 and TRBJ2-3; 11 bases map to TRBD2. CDR1 and CDR2 from the germline V gene are SGHVS and FNYEAQ. Trimming cost V 5 bases and J 1 base; bases outside gene matches: 8. This CDR3 region has 17 residues. The CDR3 here is CASSKSTSGSRTDTQYF. DNA for the CDR3: TGTGCCAGCAGCAAGAGCACTAGCGGGAGTCGCACAGATACGCAGTATTTT.

The CDR3 loop is CASSQGGQPPSYNEQFF. The DNA for the CDR3 is TGCGCCAGCAGCCAAGGGGGACAGCCGCCCTCCTACAATGAGCAGTTCTTC. The rearrangement uses TRBV4-3 and TRBJ2-1; TRBD1 matches 7 bases. CDR1 and CDR2 from the germline V gene are LGHNA and YSLEER. There are 17 residues in the CDR3. The trim removed 1 base at V and 0 bases at J, leaving 6 bases unmatched.

In DNA, the CDR3 is TGTGCCAGCAGCTTAGGAATCTCCTCCTACGAGCAGTACTTC. Amino acids: CASSLGISSYEQYF. The rearrangement uses TRBV11-2 and TRBJ2-7; no definite D call. Looked up from germline, CDR1 is SGHAT and CDR2 is FQNNGV. V lost 1 base and J lost 0, with 7 bases in between. This CDR3 has 14 residues.

The CDR3 region has the DNA TGCAGTGCTAGATACAATGAGCAGTTCTTC. It is translated as CSARYNEQFF. The genes are TRBV20-1 and TRBJ2-1; unclear D gene. The CDR3 extends over 10 amino acids. The germline V gene encodes CDR1 DFQATT and CDR2 SNEGSKA (reference sequence). V dropped 2 bases and J dropped 4 bases, with 0 bases sitting between them.

This chain uses TRBV27 with TRBJ2-1; possible D gene TRBD1, 6 bases. The CDR3 extends over 14 amino acids. Germline V gene data show CDR1 as MNHEY and CDR2 as SMNVEV (reference sequence). V was cut by 4 bases and J by 2 bases, with 9 bases left in between. The CDR3 DNA reads TGTGCCAGCAGTTCCCGGGACACCTACAATGAGCAGTTCTTC. This encodes CASSSRDTYNEQFF.

The chain combines TRBV28 with TRBJ2-7, with D possibly being TRBD2 (5 bases). There are 16 residues in the CDR3. Trimming cost V 4 bases and J 2 bases, with 18 bases left between them. The germline CDR1 and CDR2 sequences are MDHEN and SYDVKM. The CDR3: CASSSPRGSGAYEQYF. In DNA form, the CDR3 reads TGTGCCAGCAGTTCCCCACGGGGAAGCGGCGCCTACGAGCAGTACTTC.

The V gene is TRBV18, the J gene TRBJ2-1; the match to TRBD2 covers 11 bases. J lost 7 bases, V lost 6 bases, and 8 bases had no gene match. The germline V gene encodes CDR1 KGHSH and CDR2 LQKENI. The CDR3 extends over 15 amino acids. The CDR3 DNA follows: TGTGCCAGCTCGCCAACTAGCGGGAGCGAAAATGAGCAGTTCTTC. Translated: CASSPTSGSENEQFF.

The chain employs TRBV9 and TRBJ2-1; TRBD2 aligns across 14 bases. CDR3 length equals 15 residues. Germline assignment: CDR1 SGDLS and CDR2 YYNGEE. With V trimmed by 2 bases and J by 8 bases, 3 bases remained unmatched. In DNA form, the CDR3 reads TGTGCCAGCAGCGTGACTAGCGGGAGGGTGGATGAGCAGTTCTTC. Its protein is CASSVTSGRVDEQFF.

The CDR3 protein is CASSLPTSDSSLNQPQHF. CDR3 DNA sequence: TGTGCCAGCAGTTTGCCCACCTCGGACAGCTCCCTTAATCAGCCCCAGCATTTT. This rearrangement joins TRBV28 to TRBJ1-5, with a tentative D call TRBD1 (6 bases). Germline loops: CDR1 MDHEN, CDR2 SYDVKM. The V gene lost 3 bases and the J gene lost 4 bases, with 22 bases spanning the gap. The CDR3 runs to 18 residues. Together with reference TRBV28 and TRBJ1-5, the CDR3 gives the full variable domain: DVKVTQSSRYLVKRTGEKVFLECVQDMDHENMFWYRQDPGLGLRLIYFSYDVKMKEKGDIPEGYSVSREKKERFSLILESASTNQTSMYLCASSLPTSDSSLNQPQHFGDGTRLSIL.

This rearrangement joins TRBV30 to TRBJ2-7; no clear D gene. The CDR3 consists of 13 residues. Germline loops: CDR1 GTSNPN, CDR2 SVGIG (reference sequence). The ends were cut back, 0 bases at V and 3 bases at J, with 9 bases in the middle. CDR3 residues: CAWSVGQYYEQYF. The CDR3 nucleotides read TGTGCCTGGAGTGTAGGCCAGTACTACGAGCAGTACTTC.

This clone was observed once. J is TRBJ1-1 and V is TRBV7-2, with D possibly matching TRBD1 (6 bases). Germline-derived CDR1 and CDR2 are SGHTA and FQGNSA. This CDR3 is 17 amino acids long. Trimming left V 1 base short and J 2 bases short, with 17 bases between. CDR3 sequence: CASSLGRAGVENTEAFF. The CDR3 DNA reads TGTGCCAGCAGCTTAGGGAGGGCAGGGGTCGAAAACACTGAAGCTTTCTTT.

This chain links TRBV9 with TRBJ2-7; D unresolved. CDR3 size: 14 residues. CDR1 and CDR2 from the germline V gene are SGDLS and YYNGEE. V was clipped by 0 bases and J by 2 bases, with 9 bases between them. CDR3 nucleotide sequence: TGTGCCAGCAGCGTAGTCGGCAGTGCCTACGAGCAGTACTTC. Protein: CASSVVGSAYEQYF.

This clone was seen once. V usage is TRBV15 and J usage is TRBJ1-2, with a possible D match to TRBD1 (5 bases). Germline CDR1 and CDR2: LNHNV and YYDKDF (reference sequence). The CDR3 length is 13 residues. Trimming left V 4 bases short and J 8 bases short, with 14 bases between. CDR3 bases: TGTGCCACCAGCACGGGACGCCGTTACGGCTACACCTTC. This gives the protein CATSTGRRYGYTF.

The V gene is TRBV18, the J gene TRBJ1-1, with D possibly TRBD1 on 6 matching bases. This CDR3 comprises 12 residues. Germline assignment: CDR1 KGHSH and CDR2 LQKENI. Trimming took 4 bases from V and 4 from J, leaving 7 bases between them. The CDR3 DNA reads as TGTGCCAGCTCACAGACAGGCACTGAAGCTTTCTTT. Translating gives CASSQTGTEAFF.

This clone was seen only once. This sequence joins TRBV10-2 and TRBJ1-1; TRBD1 aligns across 8 bases. J was trimmed by 4 bases and V by 8 bases; bases with no gene match: 6. The CDR3 is 13 amino acids. Germline V gene data show CDR1 as WSHSY and CDR2 as SAAADI. The CDR3 loop is CASGTGTITEAFF. CDR3 nucleotide sequence: TGCGCCAGCGGGACAGGAACAATCACTGAAGCTTTCTTT.

The sample holds one count of this clone. The gene calls are TRBV9 and TRBJ1-5; 10 positions match TRBD1. The junction had 16 bases not matched to a gene; V was cut back by 3 bases and J by 1 base. CDR3 length: 20 amino acids. Germline-derived CDR1 and CDR2 are SGDLS and YYNGEE. CDR3 loop: CASSAGGWTGGNRSNQPQHF. DNA of the CDR3: TGTGCCAGCAGCGCGGGTGGGTGGACAGGGGGGAACCGAAGCAATCAGCCCCAGCATTTT.

This chain links TRBV19 with TRBJ1-5; tentative D call: TRBD1 (6 bases). Trimming took 8 bases from V and 1 from J, leaving 12 bases between them. From germline, CDR1 is LNHDA and CDR2 SQIVND (reference sequence). The CDR3 loop spans 14 amino acids. CDR3 loop: CASAPQGSNQPQHF. The DNA for the CDR3 is TGTGCCAGTGCACCACAGGGAAGCAATCAGCCCCAGCATTTT.

The rearrangement joins TRBV6-4 to TRBJ2-7; 7 bases fit TRBD2. The CDR3 is 15 residues long. V trimming: 9 bases; J trimming: 7 bases; junction bases outside the gene matches: 18. Germline-derived CDR1 and CDR2 are MRHNA and SNTAGT. The CDR3 here is CARPPRGLVMGEQYF. The CDR3 DNA follows: TGTGCCAGACCCCCCCGAGGACTAGTCATGGGTGAGCAGTACTTC.

The chain combines TRBV7-9 with TRBJ2-2; D ambiguous. V lost 1 base, J lost 6 bases, and 6 bases lay in between. The CDR3 loop spans 13 amino acids. Germline V lookup: CDR1 SEHNR, CDR2 FQNEAQ (reference sequence). The CDR3 loop reads CASSLDSPGELFF. In nucleotides, the CDR3 is TGTGCCAGCAGCTTAGACTCCCCCGGGGAGCTGTTTTTT.

Comments on this clone: A junction boundary mismatches the germline segment, possibly from a read error. V gene TRBV2 combines with J gene TRBJ2-2; possible D gene TRBD2, 5 bases. This CDR3 is built from 17 residues. Germline V gives CDR1 SNHLY, CDR2 FYNNEI. CDR3 in amino acids: CASSEREYRFQARGAVF. The CDR3, as DNA: TGTGCCAGCAGTGAAAGGGAGTATCGGTTTCAGGCCCGGGGAGCTGTTTTT.

This chain joins TRBV7-3 and TRBJ2-5, with D uncertain. The CDR3 is 14 amino acids. CDR1 SGHTA and CDR2 FQGTGA come from the germline V gene. Trimming cost V 1 base and J 2 bases, with 8 bases left between them. Here the CDR3 DNA reads TGTGCCAGCAGCTTAAACGGATTACAAGAGACCCAGTACTTC. Amino acids: CASSLNGLQETQYF.

The DNA of the CDR3 is TGTGCCAGCAGTTACGCACAGGGGAATCAGCCCCAGCATTTT. Amino acid sequence: CASSYAQGNQPQHF. This chain connects TRBV6-5 to TRBJ1-5, with TRBD1 identical over 7 bases. V was pared by 2 bases and J by 4 bases, with 2 bases of the junction left unmatched. The germline V gene encodes CDR1 MNHEY and CDR2 SVGAGI. The CDR3 sequence is 14 residues long.

The chain carries TRBV10-2 and TRBJ2-7, with D uncertain. The CDR3 totals 13 residues. Per the germline V gene, CDR1 is WSHSY and CDR2 is SAAADI. DNA of the CDR3: TGCGCAGTCGTGGACCGAAGCTCCTACGAGCAGTACTTC. Translation gives CAVVDRSSYEQYF.

This chain uses TRBV15 with TRBJ2-2; D not resolved. V was trimmed by 5 bases and J by 0 bases, leaving 10 bases between them. CDR3 length: 15 amino acids. Germline V gene data show CDR1 as LNHNV and CDR2 as YYDKDF (reference sequence). CDR3 loop: CATSSPGANTGELFF. As DNA, the CDR3 is TGTGCCACCAGCTCCCCAGGTGCGAACACCGGGGAGCTGTTTTTT.

This clone was seen a single time. This chain links TRBV7-9 with TRBJ2-2; no reliable D call. Trimming shortened V by 5 bases and J by 7 bases, and 8 bases separated the two germline ends. Looked up from germline, CDR1 is SEHNR and CDR2 is FQNEAQ (reference sequence). This CDR3 is 12 amino acids long. The CDR3 reads CASSPTDGELFF. The CDR3 nucleotides are TGTGCCAGCAGCCCCACGGACGGGGAGCTGTTTTTT.

The chain is built from TRBV7-7 and TRBJ2-1; 13 bases agree with TRBD2. Losses at the gene ends were 1 base for V and 5 bases for J; bases not matched to a gene: 5. This CDR3 comprises 17 residues. Germline assignment: CDR1 SSHAT and CDR2 FNYEAQ (reference sequence). The CDR3 sequence is CASSLGTSGSIHNEQFF. The CDR3 DNA reads TGTGCCAGCAGCTTAGGGACTAGCGGGAGTATACACAATGAGCAGTTCTTC.